This is a list of T cell receptor beta chains from one sample in a study of CD8+ T cells in alopecia areata. The protocol was immunoSEQ multiplex PCR, while the TCRdb copy is restricted to in-frame clones and leaves out a portion. The data hold roughly 200,000 clones, with around 63% observed a single time. Sequenced here: CD4+ T cells sorted from blood, sampled at week 0. The receptors come from a human donor with alopecia areata. Each CDR3 is given with its conserved first and last residue. The D gene is left open where the match is weak. For some rows the clone size is stated as once, few or many, or as a class when expanded; others skip it.

>NA|TRBV29-1|TRBJ1-5|NA
TGCAGCGCTGGATGGACAGAAAATCAGCCCCAGCATTTT
CSAGWTENQPQHF
>once|TRBV5-4|TRBJ2-2|TRBD1
TGTGCCAGCAGCGAAGGACAGGGTCGGACCGGGGAGCTGTTTTTT
CASSEGQGRTGELFF
>NA|TRBV7-9|TRBJ2-7|TRBD1
TGTGCCAGCAGTTCTGAATGGGACAGTCGGGCCTACGAGCAGTACTTC
CASSSEWDSRAYEQYF
>NA|TRBV27|TRBJ2-1|NA
TGTGCCAGCAGTCTACCCGGGCGGGATGAGCAGTTCTTC
CASSLPGRDEQFF
>few|TRBV29-1|TRBJ1-2|NA
TGCAGCGTTTCAGGGTTCGGTGGCTACACCTTC
CSVSGFGGYTF
>NA|TRBV2|TRBJ1-2|NA
TGTGCCAGCACTGACAGTGAATGGGGCTATGGCTACACCTTC
CASTDSEWGYGYTF
>few|TRBV27|TRBJ1-5|NA
TGTGCCAGCAGTGGAGGGTTGGGAGGATCCAATCAGCCCCAGCATTTT
CASSGGLGGSNQPQHF
>NA|TRBV6-5|TRBJ1-1|NA
TGTGCCAGCAGTAATCCCATGAACACTGAAGCTTTCTTT
CASSNPMNTEAFF
>few|TRBV4-3|TRBJ2-7|NA
TGCGCCAGCAGCCAAGTTGGGCAGGGGAAGCAGTACTTC
CASSQVGQGKQYF
>NA|TRBV4-1|TRBJ2-7|TRBD1
TGCGCCAGCAGCCAAGGGACAGGTCGGCAGTACTTC
CASSQGTGRQYF